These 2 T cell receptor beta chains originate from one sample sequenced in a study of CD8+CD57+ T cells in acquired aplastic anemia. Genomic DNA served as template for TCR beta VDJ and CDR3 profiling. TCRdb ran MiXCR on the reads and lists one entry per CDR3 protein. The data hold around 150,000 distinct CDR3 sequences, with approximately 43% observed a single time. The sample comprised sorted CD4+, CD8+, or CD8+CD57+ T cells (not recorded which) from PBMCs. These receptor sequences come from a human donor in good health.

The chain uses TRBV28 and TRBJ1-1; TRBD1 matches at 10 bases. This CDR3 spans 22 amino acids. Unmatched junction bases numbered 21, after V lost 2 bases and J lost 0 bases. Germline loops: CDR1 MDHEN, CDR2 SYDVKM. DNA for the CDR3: TGTGCCAGCAGTTTAAGCACCTGGGACAGGGGTTCGTTCCTCCCCATGAACACTGAAGCTTTCTTT. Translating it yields CASSLSTWDRGSFLPMNTEAFF.

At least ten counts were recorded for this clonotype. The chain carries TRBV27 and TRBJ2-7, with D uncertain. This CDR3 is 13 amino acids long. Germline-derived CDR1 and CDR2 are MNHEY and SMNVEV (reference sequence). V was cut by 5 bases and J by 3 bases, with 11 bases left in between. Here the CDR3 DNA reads TGTGCCAGCAGTCGAACCGTGGGCTACGAGCAGTACTTC. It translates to CASSRTVGYEQYF.